These T cell receptor beta chains were read from a single sample in a study of CD8 T cells in ankylosing spondylitis. MiXCR, run by TCRdb on the 5' RACE reads, gives a single entry per CDR3 protein. The table has 300,000 to 400,000 distinct CDR3 sequences, more than 9% seen once. Sequenced input: blood, either unsorted or a sorted T cell fraction (not recorded which). Every receptor here comes from a female donor with ankylosing spondylitis or in good health (not recorded which). The CDR3 runs from the conserved cysteine through the conserved F or W. The size of a clone is reported for some rows only, either as once, few or many, or as a class for expanded clones.

TRBV3-1	many	TRBJ1-4	CASSQRGTNEKLFF
TRBV6-1	many	TRBJ2-5	CASTTGLAGGYRETQYF
TRBV20-1	many	TRBJ2-1	CSARRAGGPDEQFF
TRBV7-8	many	TRBJ2-7	CASSLTRGTNYEQYF
TRBV7-2	many	TRBJ1-6	CASSGWDRGIESLHF
TRBV20-1	many	TRBJ2-7	CSTGSGPDYEQYF
TRBV12-3/TRBV12-4	many	TRBJ1-6	CASSSHPGSSPLHF
TRBV19	few	TRBJ1-2	CASSTRPGQGSGYTF
TRBV9	many	TRBJ2-3	CASSARQRNTQYF
TRBV10-3	.	TRBJ1-5	CAISESSDSNQPQHF
TRBV6-2/TRBV6-3	.	TRBJ2-7	CASSPSPGTGVSYEQYF
TRBV7-6	many	TRBJ2-1	CASSSTGGRYNEQFF
TRBV19	many	TRBJ2-4	CASSSGPVAKNIQYF
TRBV20-1	few	TRBJ2-7	CSAGRRSTYEQYF
TRBV3-1	.	TRBJ2-5	CASSQDTGGSETQYF